These 31 T cell receptor beta chains were sequenced from one sample in a study of graft-versus-host responses after intestinal transplantation. No antigen has been identified for these receptors. The assay was immunoSEQ multiplex PCR, and TCRdb's table has in-frame clones only and misses some. Here the sample spans about 36,000 clones, less than 95% being singletons. This specimen was unstimulated CD4+ T cells sorted from spleen or lymph node cells, taken before transplant. These receptors originate from a human donor who was the organ donor for an intestinal transplant.

V usage is TRBV7-9 and J usage is TRBJ1-2; tentatively, D is TRBD1 (5 bases). V shed 5 bases and J shed 0 bases, with 13 bases lying between them. The CDR3 length is 15 residues. CDR1 SEHNR and CDR2 FQNEAQ come from the germline V gene (reference sequence). The CDR3 DNA reads as TGTGCCAGCAGCCAAGGGACCACTACTAACTATGGCTACACCTTC. Protein: CASSQGTTTNYGYTF.

J is TRBJ2-5 and V is TRBV21-1; the table's D gene call, TRBD1, was not cross checked with the DNA. TRBV21-1 is tagged as a pseudogene. The CDR3 loop spans 18 amino acids. This CDR3 is CASSSRRCRDRGGETQYF. For the CDR3, the DNA is TGTGCCAGCAGCTCGCGCCGTTGTCGGGACAGGGGGGGAGAGACCCAGTACTTC.

The rearrangement links TRBV2 to TRBJ1-4, with a weak D call TRBD1 (6 bases). Trimming cost V 6 bases and J 10 bases, with 15 bases left between them. The CDR3 consists of 13 residues. CDR1 is SNHLY and CDR2 is FYNNEI in the germline V gene. CDR3 sequence (DNA): TGTGCCAGCAGGGTTGGGGGGCAAGGAAAACTGTTTTTT. This translates into CASRVGGQGKLFF.

V gene TRBV6-1 combines with J gene TRBJ2-5; D tentatively fits TRBD1 or TRBD2 (6 bases each). Trimming removed 5 bases at V and 5 bases at J, with 15 bases between. CDR3 size: 14 residues. Germline values: CDR1 MNHNS, CDR2 SASEGT. Here the CDR3 DNA reads TGTGCCAGCAGTTCCCTAGGGGGGTCGGAGACCCAGTACTTC. Protein product: CASSSLGGSETQYF.

J is TRBJ2-7 and V is TRBV4-3; TRBD1 agrees at 8 bases. The CDR3 covers 15 residues. Germline assignment: CDR1 LGHNA and CDR2 YSLEER. The trim removed 3 bases at V and 2 bases at J, leaving 6 bases unmatched. The CDR3 nucleotides read TGCGCCAGCAGCCACGACAGGGGCATACCCTACGAGCAGTACTTC. Translating gives CASSHDRGIPYEQYF.

J is TRBJ2-5 and V is TRBV5-1; TRBD2 matches at 14 bases. The V gene's germline CDR1 is SGHRS and CDR2 YFSETQ. The V segment lost 2 bases and the J segment 4 bases; nucleotides outside the gene matches: 7. CDR3 length: 17 residues. The DNA for the CDR3 is TGCGCCAGCAGCTTTGGGGGACTAGCGGGGGACCTAGAGACCCAGTACTTC. As protein: CASSFGGLAGDLETQYF.

This clone occurred once. This sequence joins TRBV5-1 and TRBJ2-7; D remains ambiguous. The germline gives CDR1 SGHRS, CDR2 YFSETQ. This CDR3 region has 15 residues. Trimming took 0 bases from V and 6 from J, leaving 16 bases between them. CDR3: CASSLAASRSGEQYF. The CDR3 DNA follows: TGCGCCAGCAGCTTGGCCGCGAGCAGGTCGGGCGAGCAGTACTTC.

The V gene is TRBV5-6, the J gene TRBJ1-6; D unresolved. Deletions cut 3 bases from V and 5 bases from J, with 9 bases between. Germline loops: CDR1 SGHDT, CDR2 YYEEEE. The CDR3 is made up of 14 amino acids. The CDR3 loop is CASSWRPNNSPLHF. Written as DNA, the CDR3 is TGTGCCAGCAGCTGGCGGCCGAATAATTCACCCCTCCACTTT.

The V gene is TRBV11-3, the J gene TRBJ2-7, with D possibly matching TRBD2 (6 bases). CDR3 length: 14 residues. Germline values: CDR1 SGHNT, CDR2 YENEEA. The V gene lost 7 bases and the J gene lost 2 bases, with 15 bases spanning the gap. CDR3 bases: TGTGCCAGCATCCCGACTAGGGCCCCCTACGAGCAGTACTTC. Amino acid sequence: CASIPTRAPYEQYF.

The chain recombines TRBV6-5 with TRBJ1-3; D perhaps matches TRBD1 (5 bases). Trimming removed 5 bases at V and 8 bases at J, with 13 bases between. The CDR3 runs to 13 residues. The germline gives CDR1 MNHEY, CDR2 SVGAGI. The CDR3 DNA follows: TGTGCCAGCAGTAACCCGGGGGGGGACACCATATATTTT. The encoded protein is CASSNPGGDTIYF.

This rearrangement joins TRBV9 to TRBJ1-5, with 7 bases identical to TRBD1. The CDR3 is made up of 16 amino acids. With V trimmed by 3 bases and J by 0 bases, 6 bases remained unmatched. CDR1 is SGDLS and CDR2 is YYNGEE in the germline V gene. CDR3 sequence reads: CASSARTGYSNQPQHF. DNA for the CDR3: TGTGCCAGCAGCGCGAGGACAGGATATAGCAATCAGCCCCAGCATTTT.

V and J are TRBV29-1 and TRBJ2-1; D is undetermined. Germline-derived CDR1 and CDR2 are SQVTM and ANQGSEA. With 3 bases removed from V and 0 bases from J, the gap between germline ends came to 6 bases. This CDR3 has 13 amino acids. The CDR3 spells CSVDWSSYNEQFF. CDR3 nucleotides: TGCAGCGTTGACTGGAGCTCCTACAATGAGCAGTTCTTC.

The chain carries TRBV25-1 and TRBJ1-1; tentative D call: TRBD1 (6 bases). The germline V and J ends were trimmed by 4 bases and 7 bases, with 13 bases remaining between them. CDR1 and CDR2 from the germline V gene are MGHDK and SYGVNS. This CDR3 has 13 residues. CDR3 residues: CASSGQVGSEAFF. The CDR3 DNA reads TGTGCCAGCAGTGGACAGGTTGGCAGTGAAGCTTTCTTT.

CDR3 region: CASSPSLAGGQETQYF. The DNA of the CDR3 is TGTGCCAGCAGCCCATCGTTAGCGGGGGGGCAGGAGACCCAGTACTTC. The V gene is TRBV11-3, the J gene TRBJ2-5; the match to TRBD2 covers 11 bases. Germline CDR1 reads SGHNT; CDR2 reads YENEEA. The ends lost 5 bases at V and 5 bases at J; junction bases unmatched: 10. The CDR3 is 16 amino acids. Full variable domain (missing parts from reference TRBV11-3 and TRBJ2-5): EAGVVQSPRYKIIEKKQPVAFWCNPISGHNTLYWYLQNLGQGPELLIRYENEEAVDDSQLPKDRFSAERLKGVDSTLKIQPAELGDSAVYLCASSPSLAGGQETQYFGPGTRLLVL.

The chain is built from TRBV11-1 and TRBJ2-5, with 7 positions matching TRBD1. Per the germline V gene, CDR1 is SGHAT and CDR2 is FQDESV (reference sequence). The J segment lost 5 bases and the V segment lost 5 bases, leaving 11 bases of the junction unmatched. This CDR3 is built from 15 residues. The CDR3 loop reads CASSQSRDSFETQYF. The CDR3 DNA reads as TGTGCCAGCAGCCAGTCCCGGGACAGTTTCGAGACCCAGTACTTC.

The V and J genes are TRBV18 and TRBJ1-3; 10 bases fit TRBD1. Germline-derived CDR1 and CDR2 are KGHSH and LQKENI. The CDR3 has 15 residues. V shed 4 bases, J shed 7 bases, and the junction held 7 bases outside the gene matches. The CDR3 is CASSRGQGNLNTIYF. The CDR3 DNA reads as TGTGCCAGCTCACGGGGACAGGGGAACCTGAACACCATATATTTT.

V usage is TRBV10-1 and J usage is TRBJ2-1, with 10 bases fitting TRBD2. The CDR3 spans 16 residues. Trimming cost V 4 bases and J 5 bases; bases outside gene matches: 8. From germline, CDR1 is WNHNN and CDR2 SYGVQD (reference sequence). CDR3 protein: CASSGSSGGFHNEQFF. The DNA for the CDR3 is TGCGCCAGCAGTGGGTCTAGCGGGGGCTTTCACAATGAGCAGTTCTTC.

This chain links TRBV9 with TRBJ1-3, with no clear D. Germline CDR1 and CDR2: SGDLS and YYNGEE. The CDR3 covers 15 residues. Trimming cost V 0 bases and J 3 bases, with 10 bases left between them. CDR3 region: CASSVDGKYGNTIYF. The CDR3 nucleotides are TGTGCCAGCAGCGTAGACGGGAAGTATGGAAACACCATATATTTT.

The chain employs TRBV6-5 and TRBJ2-2; D is possibly TRBD1 (6 bases). V gave up 5 bases and J gave up 7 bases, with 14 bases separating them. The CDR3 consists of 14 residues. Germline assignment: CDR1 MNHEY and CDR2 SVGAGI. The CDR3: CASSDWGRVGELFF. The CDR3 DNA reads as TGTGCCAGCAGTGATTGGGGGCGAGTCGGGGAGCTGTTTTTT.

The CDR3 region is CASSLALDRAGYGYTF. CDR3 DNA sequence: TGTGCCAGCAGCTTAGCCCTGGACAGGGCGGGCTATGGCTACACCTTC. V is TRBV7-2 and J is TRBJ1-2; 8 bases match TRBD1. In germline, CDR1 is SGHTA, CDR2 FQGNSA. This CDR3 is built from 16 residues. V lost 0 bases and J lost 4; bases outside the gene matches: 7.

Here the CDR3 DNA reads TGTGCCAGCCGTCCTACGGGAGGGAGCAATCAGCCCCAGCATTTT. Translated, it gives CASRPTGGSNQPQHF. The rearrangement links TRBV19 to TRBJ1-5; D remains unclear. This CDR3 has 15 residues. Deletions cut 9 bases from V and 1 base from J, with 16 bases between. Germline CDR1 LNHDA, CDR2 SQIVND (reference sequence).

The count of this clone is one. V usage is TRBV2 and J usage is TRBJ2-1; 10 nucleotides agree with TRBD2. V lost 4 bases, J lost 4 bases, and 4 bases stayed unmatched. Per the germline V gene, CDR1 is SNHLY and CDR2 is FYNNEI. The CDR3 loop spans 15 amino acids. CDR3 sequence: CASSVAGGLYNEQFF. CDR3 sequence (DNA): TGTGCCAGCAGTGTAGCGGGGGGCCTATACAATGAGCAGTTCTTC.

The chain links TRBV5-8 to TRBJ1-2, with D possibly being TRBD1 (6 bases). Trimming removed 4 bases at V and 2 bases at J, with 9 bases between. The germline V gene has CDR1 SGHTS and CDR2 YDEGEE. The CDR3 extends over 13 amino acids. DNA of the CDR3: TGTGCCAGCAGCCCGGGACAAAACTATGGCTACACCTTC. Its protein product is CASSPGQNYGYTF.

The genes are TRBV30 and TRBJ1-6, with unresolved D. In germline, CDR1 is GTSNPN, CDR2 SVGIG (reference sequence). The germline V and J ends were trimmed by 0 bases and 7 bases, with 1 base remaining between them. The CDR3 loop spans 11 amino acids. CDR3 loop: CAWSVNSPLHF. CDR3 coding DNA: TGTGCCTGGAGTGTAAATTCACCCCTCCACTTT.

This chain links TRBV5-1 with TRBJ2-6, with TRBD1 matching 10 bases. The germline V gene encodes CDR1 SGHRS and CDR2 YFSETQ. The junction had 10 bases not matched to a gene; V was cut back by 2 bases and J by 2 bases. This CDR3 has 19 amino acids. In DNA, the CDR3 is TGCGCCAGCAGCTTCCCCCCGGGACAGGGGATGACTGGGGCCAACGTCCTGACTTTC. This codes for CASSFPPGQGMTGANVLTF.

The DNA for the CDR3 is TGTGCCAGCAGTTACTCTCTTAGAATAGAGACCCAGTACTTC. Its translation is CASSYSLRIETQYF. V and J are TRBV6-5 and TRBJ2-5; D unresolved. The CDR3 runs 14 residues. The V end was cut by 0 bases, the J end by 4 bases, with 9 bases between. The germline CDR1 and CDR2 sequences are MNHEY and SVGAGI.

The V gene is TRBV6-1, the J gene TRBJ1-2; D gene ambiguous. The V gene lost 5 bases and the J gene lost 4 bases, with 14 bases spanning the gap. The CDR3 loop spans 14 amino acids. The germline V gene encodes CDR1 MNHNS and CDR2 SASEGT. CDR3 bases: TGTGCCAGCAGTTCCCGACGGAAGGGCTATGGCTACACCTTC. It specifies CASSSRRKGYGYTF.

CDR3 DNA: TGTGCCAGCAGCTTGGAGACCTCTAACTATGGCTACACCTTC. Protein sequence: CASSLETSNYGYTF. The chain employs TRBV5-8 and TRBJ1-2; D is undetermined. V lost 0 bases and J lost 0, with 6 bases in between. This CDR3 has 14 residues. Germline loops: CDR1 SGHTS, CDR2 YDEGEE.

The chain uses TRBV5-5 and TRBJ1-2; no firm D call. CDR1 is SGHKS, CDR2 YYEKEE, per germline (reference sequence). The CDR3 spans 15 residues. V lost 0 bases to trimming and J lost 2 bases, with 11 bases between them. CDR3 sequence (DNA): TGTGCCAGCAGCTTGGTTGTAAGAGTGAACTATGGCTACACCTTC. It specifies CASSLVVRVNYGYTF.

This clone was seen just once. The chain is built from TRBV4-3 and TRBJ2-7, with 7 bases matching TRBD1. The CDR3 is 16 amino acids. The germline V gene has CDR1 LGHNA and CDR2 YSLEER. Trimming at V came to 1 base and at J to 0 bases, leaving 6 bases not matched to a gene. The DNA of the CDR3 is TGCGCCAGCAGCCAAGCCATAGACAGGGTCTCCTACGAGCAGTACTTC. Amino acids: CASSQAIDRVSYEQYF.

The gene calls are TRBV5-1 and TRBJ2-3; 7 nucleotides agree with TRBD1. The CDR3 consists of 16 residues. In germline, CDR1 is SGHRS, CDR2 YFSETQ. The trim removed 7 bases at V and 3 bases at J, leaving 14 bases unmatched. CDR3 residues: CASSTLARGPTDTQYF. The CDR3 DNA sequence: TGCGCCAGCTCCACCTTAGCTAGGGGGCCGACAGATACGCAGTATTTT.